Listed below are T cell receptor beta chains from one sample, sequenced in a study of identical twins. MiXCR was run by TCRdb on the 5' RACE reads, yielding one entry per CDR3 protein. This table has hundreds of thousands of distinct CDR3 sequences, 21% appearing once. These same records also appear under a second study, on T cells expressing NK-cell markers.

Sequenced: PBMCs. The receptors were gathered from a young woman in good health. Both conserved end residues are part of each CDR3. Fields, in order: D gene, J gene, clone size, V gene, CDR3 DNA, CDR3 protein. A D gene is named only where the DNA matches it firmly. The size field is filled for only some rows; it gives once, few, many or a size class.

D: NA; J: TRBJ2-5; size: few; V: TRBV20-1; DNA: TGCAGTGCTAGAGGGCAAGAGACCCAGTACTTC; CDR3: CSARGQETQYF
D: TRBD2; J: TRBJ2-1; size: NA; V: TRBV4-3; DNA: TGCGCCAGCAGCCAAGGAGCGGGAGGGCCGGGTGAGCAGTTCTTC; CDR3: CASSQGAGGPGEQFF
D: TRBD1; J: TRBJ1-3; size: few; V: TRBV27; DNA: TGTGCCAGCAGTCCAAGACAGGGATGGGGATCTGGAAACACCATATATTTT; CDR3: CASSPRQGWGSGNTIYF
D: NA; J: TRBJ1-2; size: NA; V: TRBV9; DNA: TGTGCCAGTAGACAGTTTCCTTATGGCTACACCTTC; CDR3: CASRQFPYGYTF
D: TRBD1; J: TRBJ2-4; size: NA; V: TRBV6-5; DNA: TGTGCCAGCAGTTCCGCGGGACAGGGGAACCCGTACATTCAGTACTTC; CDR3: CASSSAGQGNPYIQYF
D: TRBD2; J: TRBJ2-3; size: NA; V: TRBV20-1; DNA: TGCAGTGCTAGTGCAGCGGGAGGCCACACAGATACGCAGTATTTT; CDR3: CSASAAGGHTDTQYF
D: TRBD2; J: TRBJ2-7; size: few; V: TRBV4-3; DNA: TGCGCCAGCAGCCAAGGACCTAGCGGGTACGAGCAGTACTTC; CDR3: CASSQGPSGYEQYF
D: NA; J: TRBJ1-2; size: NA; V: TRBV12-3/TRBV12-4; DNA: TGTGCCAGCATCGAACCGGGGCTGGGTGGCTACACCTTC; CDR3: CASIEPGLGGYTF
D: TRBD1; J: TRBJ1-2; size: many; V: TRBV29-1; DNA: TGCAGCGTTGCAGGGACAGAGCCTAATGGCTACACCTTC; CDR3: CSVAGTEPNGYTF
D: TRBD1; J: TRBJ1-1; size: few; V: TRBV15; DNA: TGTGCCACCAGCAGAGTTAAGGGACAGGGTTTCACTGAAGCTTTCTTT; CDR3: CATSRVKGQGFTEAFF
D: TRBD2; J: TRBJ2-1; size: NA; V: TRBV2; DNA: TGTGCCAGCAGTAAGCGGGAGGTGGACAATGAGCAGTTCTTC; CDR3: CASSKREVDNEQFF
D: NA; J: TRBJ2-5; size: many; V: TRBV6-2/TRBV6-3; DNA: TGTGCCAGCAGTCGACTCGCCGTTCAAGAGACCCAGTACTTC; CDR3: CASSRLAVQETQYF
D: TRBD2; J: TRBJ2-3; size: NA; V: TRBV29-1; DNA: TGCAGCGTTGAAGGTGGTAGCGGGATCACAGATACGCAGTATTTT; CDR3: CSVEGGSGITDTQYF
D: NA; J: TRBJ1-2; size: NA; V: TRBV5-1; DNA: TGCGCCAGCAGCTTGGCCTTGGGGACGGCCAGCTACACCTTC; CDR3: CASSLALGTASYTF
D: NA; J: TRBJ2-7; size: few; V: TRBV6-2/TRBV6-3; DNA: TGTGCCAGCAGTTACTTGGGACCGCCCTACTACGAGCAGTACTTC; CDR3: CASSYLGPPYYEQYF
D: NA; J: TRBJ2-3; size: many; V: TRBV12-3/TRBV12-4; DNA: TGCGCCAGCAGCTTGTACGGCACAGATACGCAGTATTTT; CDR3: CASSLYGTDTQYF
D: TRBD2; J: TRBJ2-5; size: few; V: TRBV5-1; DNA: TGCGCCAGCAGCGTAACTAGCGGGGCTGCGAGAGAGACCCAGTACTTC; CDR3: CASSVTSGAARETQYF
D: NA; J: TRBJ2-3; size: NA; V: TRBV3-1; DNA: TGTACCAGCAGCCTTATCCCGGGGGCGGATACGCAGTATTTT; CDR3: CTSSLIPGADTQYF
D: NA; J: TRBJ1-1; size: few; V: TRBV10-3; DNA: TGTGCCATCAGGGAGGGACAAGTGAACACTGAAGCTTTCTTT; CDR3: CAIREGQVNTEAFF
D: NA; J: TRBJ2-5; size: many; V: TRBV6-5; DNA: TGTGCCAGCTTTGAGCAAGAGACCCAGTACTTC; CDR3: CASFEQETQYF
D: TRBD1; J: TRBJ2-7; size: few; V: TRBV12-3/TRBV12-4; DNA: TGTGCCAGCAGTTTACACAGGGGGACGCTCTACGAGCAGTACTTC; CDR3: CASSLHRGTLYEQYF
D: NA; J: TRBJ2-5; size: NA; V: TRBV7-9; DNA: TGTGCCAGCAGCCGCAGGATGGAGACCCAGTACTTC; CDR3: CASSRRMETQYF
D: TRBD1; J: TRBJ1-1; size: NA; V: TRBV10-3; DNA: TGTGCCACCCGATCGGACAGGGGAAAGAGTCGAAGCACTGAAGCTTTCTTT; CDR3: CATRSDRGKSRSTEAFF
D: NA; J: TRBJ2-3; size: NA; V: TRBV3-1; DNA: TGTGCCAGCAGCCAAGCCTCTAGAGATACGCAGTATTTT; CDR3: CASSQASRDTQYF
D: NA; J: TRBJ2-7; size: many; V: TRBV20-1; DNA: TGCAGTGCGTCCCCCGTGGGGGGACGAGACTACGAGCAGTACTTC; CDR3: CSASPVGGRDYEQYF
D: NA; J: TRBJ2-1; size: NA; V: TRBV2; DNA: TGTGCCAGCCAAAAGGACAGCTACAATGAGCAGTTCTTC; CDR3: CASQKDSYNEQFF
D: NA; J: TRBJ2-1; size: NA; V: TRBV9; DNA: TGTGCCAGCAGCGTTCTGGGAGGAGTCAATGAGCAGTTCTTC; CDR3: CASSVLGGVNEQFF
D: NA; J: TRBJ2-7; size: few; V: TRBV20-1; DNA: TGCAGTGCTAGGCATGGACCCGGAGAGCAGTACTTC; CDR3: CSARHGPGEQYF
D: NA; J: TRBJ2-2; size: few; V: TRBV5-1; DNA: TGCGCCAGCAGCTTGGCAGTCACCACCGGGGAGCTGTTTTTT; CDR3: CASSLAVTTGELFF
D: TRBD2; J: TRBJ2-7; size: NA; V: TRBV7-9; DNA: TGTGCCAGCAGTTCCCCTATAGCGGGGGCGCTTTGGGAGCAGTACTTC; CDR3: CASSSPIAGALWEQYF
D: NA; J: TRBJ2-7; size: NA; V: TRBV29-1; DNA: TGCAGCGTGCGTCCAAGGGGGGCCTACGAGCAGTACTTC; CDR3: CSVRPRGAYEQYF
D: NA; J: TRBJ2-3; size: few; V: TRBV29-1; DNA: TGCAGCGTTGTTCCGAAAAGCACAGATACGCAGTATTTT; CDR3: CSVVPKSTDTQYF
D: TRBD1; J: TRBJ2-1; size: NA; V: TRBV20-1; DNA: TGCAGTGCTAGTCGGGGACAGGCCTACAATGAGCAGTTCTTC; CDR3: CSASRGQAYNEQFF
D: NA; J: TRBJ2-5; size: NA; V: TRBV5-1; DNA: TGCGCCAGCAGCACCGACCAAGAGACCCAGTACTTC; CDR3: CASSTDQETQYF
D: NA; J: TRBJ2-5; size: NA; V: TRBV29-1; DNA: TGCAGCGTCCTAAGGGGGTTGGGTGGAGAGACCCAGTACTTC; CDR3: CSVLRGLGGETQYF
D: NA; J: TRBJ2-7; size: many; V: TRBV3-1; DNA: TGTGCCAGCAGCCACCTCAGGGAGCCCAGAAAGCAGTACTTC; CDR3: CASSHLREPRKQYF
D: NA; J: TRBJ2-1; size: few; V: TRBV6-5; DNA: TGTGCCAGCAGTTACTCAAGGAGCGTGTCCTACAATGAGCAGTTCTTC; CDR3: CASSYSRSVSYNEQFF
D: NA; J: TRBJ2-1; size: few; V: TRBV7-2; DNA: TGTGCCAGCCGGGGACACAATGAGCAGTTCTTC; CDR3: CASRGHNEQFF
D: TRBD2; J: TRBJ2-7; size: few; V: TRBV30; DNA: TGTGCCTGGAGTGGGACTAGCGGGAGCTTGCAGTACTTC; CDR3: CAWSGTSGSLQYF